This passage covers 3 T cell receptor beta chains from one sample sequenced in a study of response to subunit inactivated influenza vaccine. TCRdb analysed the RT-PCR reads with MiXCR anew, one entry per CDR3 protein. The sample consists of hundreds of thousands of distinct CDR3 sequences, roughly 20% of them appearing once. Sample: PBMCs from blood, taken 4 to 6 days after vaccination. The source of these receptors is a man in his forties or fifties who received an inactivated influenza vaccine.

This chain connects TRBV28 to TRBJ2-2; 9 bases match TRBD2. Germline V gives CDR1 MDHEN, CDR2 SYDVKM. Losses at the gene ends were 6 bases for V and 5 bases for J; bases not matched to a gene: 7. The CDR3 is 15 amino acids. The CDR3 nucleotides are TGTGCCAGCAGCCAAGCGGGAGGCACAACCGGGGAGCTGTTTTTT. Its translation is CASSQAGGTTGELFF.

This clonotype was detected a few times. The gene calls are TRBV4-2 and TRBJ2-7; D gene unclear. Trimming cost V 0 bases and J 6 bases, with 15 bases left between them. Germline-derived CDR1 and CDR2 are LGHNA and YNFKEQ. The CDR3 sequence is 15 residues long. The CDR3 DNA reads TGTGCCAGCAGCCAAGATGTGGGCAGGTATTCCGAGCAGTACTTC. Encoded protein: CASSQDVGRYSEQYF.

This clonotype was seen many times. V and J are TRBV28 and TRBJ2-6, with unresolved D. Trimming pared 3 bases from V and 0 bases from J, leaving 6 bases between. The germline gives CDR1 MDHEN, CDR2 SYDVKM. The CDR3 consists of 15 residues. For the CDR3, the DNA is TGTGCCAGCAGTTTCCTTGGCTCTGGGGCCAACGTCCTGACTTTC. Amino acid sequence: CASSFLGSGANVLTF.